This T cell receptor beta chain was sequenced in a study of blood T cell repertoires in COVID-19. The V and J ends lost 9 bases and 0 bases respectively, with 6 bases between them. CDR3 length: 13 residues. In germline, CDR1 is WSHSY, CDR2 SAAADI. Assay: immunoSEQ multiplex PCR; the TCRdb copy retains only in-frame clones and omits some. The sample has 360,000 or so clones, about nine tenths seen once. The source is an older woman with COVID-19, enrolled during active disease. The specimen sequenced was peripheral blood. The chain uses TRBV10-2 and TRBJ2-6; D not resolved. The CDR3 protein is CASCSSGANVLTF. DNA for the CDR3: TGCGCCAGTTGTAGCTCTGGGGCCAACGTCCTGACTTTC.